Below, one T cell receptor (beta chain) is given with its context. The entry originates in a study of OX40 agonist ivuxolimab in advanced cancers. Some clones are missing from TCRdb's copy, which holds only in-frame ones; the method was immunoSEQ multiplex PCR. The profile covers about 80,000 clones, with less than 95% appearing a single time and about 1.8% taken by the ten largest. The sequencing used CD4+ or CD8+ T cells sorted from blood, collected in a trial of the OX40 agonist ivuxolimab. The clonotype was recovered from an adult with an advanced solid tumor such as melanoma, head and neck, liver or kidney cancer.

In DNA, the CDR3 is TGCGCCAGCAGCCATCCCGGACGGGTAACCTACAATGAGCAGTTCTTC. As protein: CASSHPGRVTYNEQFF. The genes are TRBV4-1 and TRBJ2-1; D is uncertain. CDR1 and CDR2 (germline): MGHRA, YSYEKL. V shed 3 bases and J shed 2 bases, with 14 bases lying between them. This CDR3 has 16 amino acids.